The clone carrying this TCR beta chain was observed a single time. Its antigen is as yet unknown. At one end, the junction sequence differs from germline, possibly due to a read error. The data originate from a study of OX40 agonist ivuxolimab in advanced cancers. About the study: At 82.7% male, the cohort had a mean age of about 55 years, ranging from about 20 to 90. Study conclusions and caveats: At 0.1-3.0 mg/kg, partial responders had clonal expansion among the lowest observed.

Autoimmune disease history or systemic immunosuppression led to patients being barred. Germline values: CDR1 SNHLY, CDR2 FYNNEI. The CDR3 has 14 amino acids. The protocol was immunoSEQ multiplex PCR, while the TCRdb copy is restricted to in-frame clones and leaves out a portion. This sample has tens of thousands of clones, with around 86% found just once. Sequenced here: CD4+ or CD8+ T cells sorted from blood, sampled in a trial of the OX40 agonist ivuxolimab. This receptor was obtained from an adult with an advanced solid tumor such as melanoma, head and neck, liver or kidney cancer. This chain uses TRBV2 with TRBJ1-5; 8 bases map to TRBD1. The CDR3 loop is CAGSGQGEGQPQHF. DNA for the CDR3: TGTGCCGGCAGCGGACAGGGTGAGGGTCAGCCCCAGCATTTT.